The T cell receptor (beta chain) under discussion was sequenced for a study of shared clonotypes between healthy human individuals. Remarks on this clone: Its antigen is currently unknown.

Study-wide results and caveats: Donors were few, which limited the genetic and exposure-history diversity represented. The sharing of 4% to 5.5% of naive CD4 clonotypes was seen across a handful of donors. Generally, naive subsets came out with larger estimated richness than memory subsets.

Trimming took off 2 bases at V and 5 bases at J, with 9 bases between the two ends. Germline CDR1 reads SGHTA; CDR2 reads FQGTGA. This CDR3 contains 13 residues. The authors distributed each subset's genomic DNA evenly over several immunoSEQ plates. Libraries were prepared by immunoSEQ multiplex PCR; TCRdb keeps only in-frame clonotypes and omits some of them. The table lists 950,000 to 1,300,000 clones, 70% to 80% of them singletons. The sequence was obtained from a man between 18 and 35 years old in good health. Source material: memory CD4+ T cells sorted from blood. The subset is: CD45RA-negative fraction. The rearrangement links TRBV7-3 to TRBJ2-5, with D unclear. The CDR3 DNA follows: TGTGCCAGCAGCTTAGGCGTAGGGGAGACCCAGTACTTC. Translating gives CASSLGVGETQYF.